This T cell receptor (beta chain) was sequenced for a study of blood T cell repertoires in COVID-19. Study-wide background: Whether acute or convalescent, the COVID-19 samples came from the United States, Italy and Spain. The analysed material was cDNA or gDNA that came from T cells, B-cell-depleted T cells, or PBMCs.

Followed longitudinally, the Seattle patients had been enrolled during active infection. Repertoires were generated with immunoSEQ multiplex PCR, while TCRdb's copy carries only in-frame clones and drops some. The table shows about 200,000 clones, with approximately 86% occurring only once. In this sample, this clone turned up once. Trimming pared 7 bases from V and 7 bases from J, leaving 14 bases between. In germline, CDR1 is SNHLY, CDR2 FYNNEI. The CDR3 consists of 14 residues. The sample comprised peripheral blood. This chain links TRBV2 with TRBJ1-6, with D tentatively TRBD1 (6 bases). This sequence originates from a woman between 50 and 59 years old with COVID-19, enrolled during active disease. The chain's CDR3 is CASTIGQMNSPLHF. The CDR3 DNA reads TGTGCCAGCACTATCGGACAGATGAATTCACCCCTCCACTTT. Based on the CDR3 plus reference TRBV2 and TRBJ1-6, the full variable domain is EPEVTQTPSHQVTQMGQEVILRCVPISNHLYFYWYRQILGQKVEFLVSFYNNEISEKSEIFDDQFSVERPDGSNFTLKIRSTKLEDSAMYFCASTIGQMNSPLHFGNGTRLTVT.